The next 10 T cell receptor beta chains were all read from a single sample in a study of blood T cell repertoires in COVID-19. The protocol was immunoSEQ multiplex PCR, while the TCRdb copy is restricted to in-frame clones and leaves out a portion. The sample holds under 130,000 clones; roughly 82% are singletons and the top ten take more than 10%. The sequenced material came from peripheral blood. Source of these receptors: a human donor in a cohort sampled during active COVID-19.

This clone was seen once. In nucleotides, the CDR3 is TGTGCCAGCTCACCATTTAGTGTATACTCGGGGAACACTGAAGCTTTCTTT. This encodes CASSPFSVYSGNTEAFF. This chain links TRBV18 with TRBJ1-1; D is unclear. This CDR3 is 17 amino acids long. Germline CDR1 KGHSH, CDR2 LQKENI. V was pared by 2 bases and J by 1 base, with 17 bases between.

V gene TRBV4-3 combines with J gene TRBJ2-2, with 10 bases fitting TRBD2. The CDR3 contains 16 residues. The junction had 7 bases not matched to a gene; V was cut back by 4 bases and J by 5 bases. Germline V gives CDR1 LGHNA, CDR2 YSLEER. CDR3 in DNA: TGCGCCAGCAGCCTGACCGGGACTAGCGCGACCGGGGAGCTGTTTTTT. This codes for CASSLTGTSATGELFF.

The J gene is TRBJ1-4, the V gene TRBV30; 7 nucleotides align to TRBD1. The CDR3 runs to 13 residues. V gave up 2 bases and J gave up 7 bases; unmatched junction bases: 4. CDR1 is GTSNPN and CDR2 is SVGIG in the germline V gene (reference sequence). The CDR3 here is CAWSYSGGEKLFF. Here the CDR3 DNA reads TGTGCCTGGAGTTACTCAGGGGGTGAAAAACTGTTTTTT.

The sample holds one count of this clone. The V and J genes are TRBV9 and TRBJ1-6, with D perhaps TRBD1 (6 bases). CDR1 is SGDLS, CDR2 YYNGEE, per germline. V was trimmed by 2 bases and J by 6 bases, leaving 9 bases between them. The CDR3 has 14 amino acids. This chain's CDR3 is CASSVTGTNSPLHF. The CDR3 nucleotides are TGTGCCAGCAGCGTTACAGGGACTAATTCACCCCTCCACTTT.

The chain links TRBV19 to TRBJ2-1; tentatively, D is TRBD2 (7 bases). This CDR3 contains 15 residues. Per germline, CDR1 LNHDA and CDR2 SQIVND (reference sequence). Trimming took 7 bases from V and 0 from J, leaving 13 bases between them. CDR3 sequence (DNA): TGTGCCAGTAACGGGGGGCCCAGCTCCTACAATGAGCAGTTCTTC. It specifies CASNGGPSSYNEQFF.

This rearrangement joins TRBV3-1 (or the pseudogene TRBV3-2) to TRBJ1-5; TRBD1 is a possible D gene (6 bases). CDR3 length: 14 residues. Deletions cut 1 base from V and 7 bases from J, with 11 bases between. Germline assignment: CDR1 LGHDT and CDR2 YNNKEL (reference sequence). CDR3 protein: CASSQGGGGQPQHF. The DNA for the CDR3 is TGTGCCAGCAGCCAAGGAGGGGGGGGCCAGCCCCAGCATTTT.

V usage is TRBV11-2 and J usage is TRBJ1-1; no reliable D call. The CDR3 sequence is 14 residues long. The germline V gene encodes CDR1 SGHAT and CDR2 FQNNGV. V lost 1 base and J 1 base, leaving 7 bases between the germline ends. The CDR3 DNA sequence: TGTGCCAGCAGCTTAGGCAACTCGAACACTGAAGCTTTCTTT. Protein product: CASSLGNSNTEAFF. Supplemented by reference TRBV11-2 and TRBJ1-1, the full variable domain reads EAGVAQSPRYKIIEKRQSVAFWCNPISGHATLYWYQQILGQGPKLLIQFQNNGVVDDSQLPKDRFSAERLKGVDSTLKIQPAKLEDSAVYLCASSLGNSNTEAFFGQGTRLTVV.

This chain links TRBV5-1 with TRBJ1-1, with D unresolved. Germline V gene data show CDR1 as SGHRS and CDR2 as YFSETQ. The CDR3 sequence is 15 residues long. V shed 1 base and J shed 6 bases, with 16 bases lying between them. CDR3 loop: CASSLLIGSTAEAFF. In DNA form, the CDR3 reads TGCGCCAGCAGCTTGCTTATCGGGAGTACGGCTGAAGCTTTCTTT.

The CDR3 region has the DNA TGCGCCAGCAGCTTATCAGGGGATGGAAACACCATATATTTT. It codes for CASSLSGDGNTIYF. This sequence joins TRBV5-1 and TRBJ1-3, with D perhaps matching TRBD1 (6 bases). The CDR3 has 14 residues. Germline V gene sequence: CDR1 SGHRS, CDR2 YFSETQ. With 2 bases removed from V and 3 bases from J, the gap between germline ends came to 9 bases.

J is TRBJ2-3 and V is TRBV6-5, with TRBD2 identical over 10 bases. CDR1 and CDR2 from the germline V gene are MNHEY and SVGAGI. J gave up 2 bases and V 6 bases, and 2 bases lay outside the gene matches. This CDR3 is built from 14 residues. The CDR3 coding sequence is TGTGCCAGCAGACTAGCGGGGCTCACAGATACGCAGTATTTT. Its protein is CASRLAGLTDTQYF.